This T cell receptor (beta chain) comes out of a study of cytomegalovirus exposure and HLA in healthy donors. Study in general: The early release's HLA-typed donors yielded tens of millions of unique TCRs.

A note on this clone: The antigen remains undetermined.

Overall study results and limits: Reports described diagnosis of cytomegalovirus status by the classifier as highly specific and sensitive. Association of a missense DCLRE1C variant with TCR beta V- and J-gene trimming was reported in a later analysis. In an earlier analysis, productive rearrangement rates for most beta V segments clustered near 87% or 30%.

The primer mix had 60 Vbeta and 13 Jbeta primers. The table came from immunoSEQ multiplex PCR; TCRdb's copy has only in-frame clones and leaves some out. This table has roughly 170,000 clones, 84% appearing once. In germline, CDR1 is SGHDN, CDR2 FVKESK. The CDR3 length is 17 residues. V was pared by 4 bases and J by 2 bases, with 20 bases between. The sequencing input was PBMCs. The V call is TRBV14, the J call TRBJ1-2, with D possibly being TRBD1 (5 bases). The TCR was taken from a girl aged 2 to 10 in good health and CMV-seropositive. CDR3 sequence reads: CASSRTQGQAWNYGYTF. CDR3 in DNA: TGTGCCAGCAGCCGCACACAAGGACAAGCTTGGAACTATGGCTACACCTTC.